These 10 T cell receptor beta chains were sequenced from one sample in a study of early T cells in non-severe SARS-CoV-2 infection. TCRdb re-called the 5' RACE reads with MiXCR, one entry per CDR3 protein. The data contain roughly 27,000 distinct CDR3 sequences, about 8.6% of them seen just once; the ten biggest clones take up approximately 14%. Material: whole blood. These receptors were obtained from an adult who was a healthcare worker with PCR-confirmed SARS-CoV-2 infection or an uninfected control (not recorded which).

The V and J genes are TRBV7-9 and TRBJ1-2, with 10 bases that match TRBD1. Germline V gene lookup returns CDR1 SEHNR and CDR2 FQNEAQ (reference sequence). The CDR3 spans 14 residues. The junction had 6 bases not matched to a gene; V was cut back by 6 bases and J by 5 bases. The CDR3 reads CASSPGQGKYGYTF. The DNA for the CDR3 is TGTGCCAGCAGTCCGGGACAGGGGAAGTATGGCTACACCTTC.

This clonotype was detected ten times or more. This chain links TRBV5-1 with TRBJ2-1; D remains ambiguous. The germline CDR1 and CDR2 sequences are SGHRS and YFSETQ. The CDR3 is 15 amino acids. V gave up 0 bases and J gave up 7 bases, with 14 bases separating them. The CDR3 DNA reads as TGCGCCAGCAGCTTGGAAGTGACAACCGGGAATGAGCAGTTCTTC. Its protein is CASSLEVTTGNEQFF. Combining the CDR3 with reference TRBV5-1 and TRBJ2-1 gives the whole variable domain KAGVTQTPRYLIKTRGQQVTLSCSPISGHRSVSWYQQTPGQGLQFLFEYFSETQRNKGNFPGRFSGRQFSNSRSEMNVSTLELGDSALYLCASSLEVTTGNEQFFGPGTRLTVL.

This clonotype was detected many times. The chain joins TRBV3-1 to TRBJ2-5; TRBD2 might be the D (6 bases). Germline V lookup: CDR1 LGHDT, CDR2 YNNKEL (reference sequence). The CDR3 spans 14 residues. Between the trimmed V and J ends, which lost 0 bases and 2 bases, there was a span of 7 bases. CDR3: CASSQEGGQETQYF. The CDR3 DNA reads TGTGCCAGCAGCCAAGAGGGGGGACAAGAGACCCAGTACTTC.

There are many counts of this clonotype. The J gene is TRBJ2-7, the V gene TRBV7-3; the match to TRBD1 covers 10 bases. V lost 0 bases to trimming and J lost 1 base; unmatched junction nucleotides: 6. Germline lookup yields CDR1 SGHTA and CDR2 FQGTGA. This CDR3 contains 17 residues. CDR3 loop: CASSLTGRTGGSYEQYF. The CDR3 region has the DNA TGTGCCAGCAGCTTAACTGGGAGGACAGGGGGGTCCTACGAGCAGTACTTC.

CDR3 loop: CASSSDHNEQFF. The CDR3 nucleotides are TGTGCCAGCAGCTCGGACCACAATGAGCAGTTCTTC. The chain joins TRBV7-6 to TRBJ2-1; D remains ambiguous. Deletions cut 4 bases from V and 5 bases from J, with 6 bases between. Germline V gene data show CDR1 as SGHVS and CDR2 as FNYEAQ. The CDR3 is 12 residues long. Full variable domain (missing parts from reference TRBV7-6 and TRBJ2-1): GAGVSQSPRYKVTKRGQDVALRCDPISGHVSLYWYRQALGQGPEFLTYFNYEAQQDKSGLPNDRFSAERPEGSISTLTIQRTEQRDSAMYRCASSSDHNEQFFGPGTRLTVL.

This clonotype was seen ten or more times. J is TRBJ2-7 and V is TRBV7-6; 8 bases map to TRBD2. Germline values: CDR1 SGHVS, CDR2 FNYEAQ. There are 14 residues in the CDR3. J lost 4 bases, V lost 6 bases, and 8 bases had no gene match. DNA of the CDR3: TGTGCCAGCAGTCCGACCAGCGGGGGTTACGAGCAGTACTTC. It specifies CASSPTSGGYEQYF.

Only one count was recorded for this clonotype. V usage is TRBV7-8 and J usage is TRBJ2-2, with D hard to call. CDR1 and CDR2 (germline): SGHVS, FQNEAQ. V lost 5 bases and J 5 bases, leaving 3 bases between the germline ends. The CDR3 has 11 amino acids. CDR3 coding DNA: TGTGCCAGCAGCCCTACCGGGGAGCTGTTTTTT. Translating gives CASSPTGELFF.

This clonotype was seen repeatedly, ten times or more. V gene TRBV19 combines with J gene TRBJ2-5, with D possibly matching TRBD1 (6 bases). V was shortened by 5 bases and J by 5 bases, with 18 bases between the two germline ends. Germline CDR1 LNHDA, CDR2 SQIVND (reference sequence). This CDR3 region has 15 residues. CDR3 residues: CASSQSGTTGETQYF. For the CDR3, the DNA is TGTGCCAGTAGTCAATCCGGGACAACGGGGGAGACCCAGTACTTC.

This clonotype was observed a handful of times. The chain links TRBV5-1 to TRBJ2-1; D may be TRBD1 (5 bases). The CDR3 extends over 14 amino acids. Between the trimmed V and J ends, which lost 4 bases and 6 bases, there was a span of 14 bases. From germline, CDR1 is SGHRS and CDR2 YFSETQ. Written as DNA, the CDR3 is TGCGCCAGCAGCGGGCAGGGTGTGCGCAATGAGCAGTTCTTC. Translating gives CASSGQGVRNEQFF.

This clonotype appeared many times. This rearrangement joins TRBV7-6 to TRBJ2-7; possibly TRBD1 for D (5 bases). The CDR3 is 13 amino acids. CDR1 and CDR2 from the germline V gene are SGHVS and FNYEAQ. The ends were cut back, 7 bases at V and 5 bases at J, with 15 bases in the middle. The CDR3 region is CASTAVQDHEQYF. For the CDR3, the DNA is TGTGCCAGCACCGCAGTACAGGACCACGAGCAGTACTTC.